This T cell receptor beta chain was sequenced for a study of cytomegalovirus exposure and HLA in healthy donors. Findings and limits, study-wide: Only CMV serostatus was available as immune exposure information.

As for this clone: The target antigen is unknown.

CDR1 is SGHTA, CDR2 FQGTGA, per germline. The CDR3 has 16 residues. V lost 6 bases and J lost 1, with 15 bases in between. The PCR ran on 60 Vbeta and 13 Jbeta primers. The repertoire was sequenced with immunoSEQ multiplex PCR; TCRdb's copy has only in-frame clones and lacks some. The data contain about 180,000 clones, 65% to 85% of them seen just once; the ten biggest clones take up around 2.4%. The sequence was collected from a man aged 60 to 69 in good health and CMV-seronegative. The specimen was PBMCs. The chain has TRBV7-3 and TRBJ2-2, with D possibly being TRBD2 (6 bases). The CDR3 is CASSRDGGMNTGELFF. The CDR3 region has the DNA TGTGCCAGCAGTCGAGACGGCGGGATGAACACCGGGGAGCTGTTTTTT. The full variable domain, rest sourced from reference TRBV7-3 and TRBJ2-2, is GAGVSQTPSNKVTEKGKYVELRCDPISGHTALYWYRQSLGQGPEFLIYFQGTGAADDSGLPNDRFFAVRPEGSVSTLKIQRTERGDSAVYLCASSRDGGMNTGELFFGEGSRLTVL.